These 15 T cell receptor beta chains were all obtained from the same sample, sequenced in a study of blood T cell repertoires in COVID-19. The data were produced by immunoSEQ multiplex PCR, yet TCRdb's version contains in-frame clones alone and is incomplete. Of hundreds of thousands of clones listed, 90% are singletons. The sample consisted of PBMCs or T cells enriched from blood (not recorded which). The receptors were gathered from a young woman with acute COVID-19.

This chain uses TRBV7-8 with TRBJ2-5, with D perhaps matching TRBD2 (6 bases). The germline gives CDR1 SGHVS, CDR2 FQNEAQ. The CDR3 is 14 residues long. V was clipped by 7 bases and J by 4 bases, with 16 bases between them. The DNA for the CDR3 is TGTGCCAGCATCCCGGGGGTAGCTGGAGAGACCCAGTACTTC. Translating it yields CASIPGVAGETQYF.

The V gene is TRBV29-1, the J gene TRBJ1-2; 8 bases match TRBD1. The CDR3 loop spans 12 amino acids. Germline assignment: CDR1 SQVTM and CDR2 ANQGSEA. The V segment lost 2 bases and the J segment 7 bases; nucleotides outside the gene matches: 3. CDR3 DNA: TGCAGCGTTGAACAGGGGGCGGGTGGCTACACCTTC. Amino acid sequence: CSVEQGAGGYTF.

The chain uses TRBV19 and TRBJ2-7, with 10 nucleotides matching TRBD2. The CDR3 consists of 15 residues. V lost 1 base to trimming and J lost 2 bases; unmatched junction nucleotides: 2. CDR1 and CDR2 (germline): LNHDA, SQIVND (reference sequence). The CDR3 spells CASSIAAGGPYEQYF. CDR3 bases: TGTGCCAGTAGTATAGCAGCGGGAGGGCCCTACGAGCAGTACTTC.

The chain combines TRBV5-1 with TRBJ1-4, with TRBD1 matching 7 bases. The germline V gene encodes CDR1 SGHRS and CDR2 YFSETQ. This CDR3 is built from 14 residues. With 4 bases clipped from V and 3 bases from J, the junction kept 3 bases outside the gene matches. CDR3 DNA: TGCGCCAGCAGCCGACAGGGAGCTAATGAAAAACTGTTTTTT. Translating gives CASSRQGANEKLFF. The variable domain in full, completed from reference TRBV5-1 and TRBJ1-4, reads KAGVTQTPRYLIKTRGQQVTLSCSPISGHRSVSWYQQTPGQGLQFLFEYFSETQRNKGNFPGRFSGRQFSNSRSEMNVSTLELGDSALYLCASSRQGANEKLFFGSGTQLSVL.

This chain uses TRBV25-1 with TRBJ2-6; TRBD1 matches at 7 bases. From germline, CDR1 is MGHDK and CDR2 SYGVNS. With 4 bases clipped from V and 0 bases from J, the junction kept 6 bases outside the gene matches. The CDR3 totals 17 residues. This CDR3 reads CASSGWDSPSGANVLTF. CDR3 DNA sequence: TGTGCCAGCAGTGGGTGGGACAGTCCCTCTGGGGCCAACGTCCTGACTTTC.

Only one count was recorded for this clone. The chain combines TRBV18 with TRBJ2-1, with D perhaps matching TRBD2 (5 bases). Looked up from germline, CDR1 is KGHSH and CDR2 is LQKENI. The CDR3 loop spans 15 amino acids. V dropped 6 bases and J dropped 2 bases, with 14 bases sitting between them. CDR3 amino acids: CASSAIPGAYNEQFF. DNA for the CDR3: TGTGCCAGCTCCGCTATACCCGGGGCCTACAATGAGCAGTTCTTC.

The rearrangement uses TRBV10-3 and TRBJ2-1, with D perhaps matching TRBD2 (6 bases). Trimming stripped 4 bases from V and 0 bases from J, with 10 bases between. Germline V gene sequence: CDR1 ENHRY, CDR2 SYGVKD. The CDR3 length is 15 residues. As DNA, the CDR3 is TGTGCCATCAGTGTTAGCGGTTACTCCTACAATGAGCAGTTCTTC. Its protein product is CAISVSGYSYNEQFF.

The chain links TRBV15 to TRBJ2-1; D remains ambiguous. The V gene's germline CDR1 is LNHNV and CDR2 YYDKDF (reference sequence). The CDR3 length is 15 residues. Trimming shortened V by 0 bases and J by 5 bases, and 11 bases separated the two germline ends. The CDR3 DNA follows: TGTGCCACCAGCAGAGATCTGGGCCGCCACAATGAGCAGTTCTTC. It translates to CATSRDLGRHNEQFF. The complete variable domain, with remaining parts taken from reference TRBV15 and TRBJ2-1, reads DAMVIQNPRYQVTQFGKPVTLSCSQTLNHNVMYWYQQKSSQAPKLLFHYYDKDFNNEADTPDNFQSRRPNTSFCFLDIRSPGLGDTAMYLCATSRDLGRHNEQFFGPGTRLTVL.

This chain links TRBV15 with TRBJ1-4; TRBD1 matches at 10 bases. The junction had 11 bases not matched to a gene; V was cut back by 5 bases and J by 8 bases. There are 16 residues in the CDR3. CDR1 and CDR2 (germline): LNHNV, YYDKDF (reference sequence). In nucleotides, the CDR3 is TGTGCCACCAGCTTCGACAGGGGGCTTAGGGGGGAAAAACTGTTTTTT. Translation gives CATSFDRGLRGEKLFF.

This sequence joins TRBV29-1 and TRBJ1-6; 8 bases agree with TRBD1. Germline CDR1 is SQVTM and CDR2 is ANQGSEA. This CDR3 spans 16 amino acids. Trimming removed 4 bases from V and 7 bases from J; junction bases left unmatched: 12. DNA for the CDR3: TGCAGCGTTGGGGACAGGCTCGAGATGTGGAATTCACCCCTCCACTTT. Translating gives CSVGDRLEMWNSPLHF.

The chain couples TRBV19 to TRBJ2-7, with TRBD2 identical over 13 bases. The length of the CDR3 is 15 residues. The germline CDR1 and CDR2 sequences are LNHDA and SQIVND (reference sequence). The V gene end was trimmed by 1 base and the J gene end by 3 bases; junction bases not matched to a gene: 0. CDR3 bases: TGTGCCAGTAGTATAGGGACTAGCGGGAGCTACGAGCAGTACTTC. This codes for CASSIGTSGSYEQYF.

The chain uses TRBV2 and TRBJ1-1; D may be TRBD1 (5 bases). This CDR3 contains 12 residues. V was cut by 7 bases and J by 6 bases, with 12 bases left in between. Germline loops: CDR1 SNHLY, CDR2 FYNNEI. The DNA for the CDR3 is TGTGCCAGCAACGGCGGAGGGGCTGAAGCTTTCTTT. Amino acids: CASNGGGAEAFF.

This sequence joins TRBV5-6 and TRBJ2-7, with 13 bases fitting TRBD2. This CDR3 spans 16 amino acids. The V gene end was trimmed by 1 base and the J gene end by 4 bases; junction bases not matched to a gene: 5. From germline, CDR1 is SGHDT and CDR2 YYEEEE. This CDR3 is CASSLSGTSGMYEQYF. The CDR3 DNA is TGTGCCAGCAGCTTGTCGGGGACTAGCGGGATGTACGAGCAGTACTTC.

The V call is TRBV11-3, the J call TRBJ2-1, with TRBD1 identical over 7 bases. The CDR3 loop spans 16 amino acids. Germline lookup yields CDR1 SGHNT and CDR2 YENEEA. The trim removed 3 bases at V and 4 bases at J, leaving 9 bases unmatched. DNA of the CDR3: TGTGCCAGCAGCTTCGACAGTGGGGACAGTTACAATGAGCAGTTCTTC. It codes for CASSFDSGDSYNEQFF.

The chain couples TRBV7-9 to TRBJ1-1; D is possibly TRBD1 (5 bases). Looked up from germline, CDR1 is SEHNR and CDR2 is FQNEAQ (reference sequence). The CDR3 covers 15 residues. V lost 1 base to trimming and J lost 3 bases, with 12 bases between them. CDR3 sequence: CASSLGQSLHTEAFF. For the CDR3, the DNA is TGTGCCAGCAGCTTAGGACAGTCCCTACACACTGAAGCTTTCTTT. The entire variable domain, with the rest obtained from reference TRBV7-9 and TRBJ1-1, is as follows: DTGVSQNPRHKITKRGQNVTFRCDPISEHNRLYWYRQTLGQGPEFLTYFQNEAQLEKSRLLSDRFSAERPKGSFSTLEIQRTEQGDSAMYLCASSLGQSLHTEAFFGQGTRLTVV.